These 21 T cell receptor beta chains were all obtained from the same sample, sequenced in a study of blood T cell repertoires in COVID-19. Here immunoSEQ multiplex PCR was the method, and the copy in TCRdb shows in-frame clones only, minus some. Among around 100,000 clones listed, roughly 86% were seen once. The specimen was peripheral blood. The receptor set was obtained from a middle-aged man with acute or convalescent COVID-19.

The gene calls are TRBV9 and TRBJ2-3; 8 bases are shared with TRBD1. The CDR3 covers 15 residues. V was clipped by 3 bases and J by 3 bases; unmatched bases: 6. The germline V gene has CDR1 SGDLS and CDR2 YYNGEE. The CDR3 region is CASSGRQGRTDTQYF. The CDR3, as DNA: TGTGCCAGCAGCGGAAGACAGGGGCGGACAGATACGCAGTATTTT. Full variable domain (remainder filled in from reference TRBV9 and TRBJ2-3): DSGVTQTPKHLITATGQRVTLRCSPRSGDLSVYWYQQSLDQGLQFLIQYYNGEERAKGNILERFSAQQFPDLHSELNLSSLELGDSALYFCASSGRQGRTDTQYFGPGTRLTVL.

The chain is built from TRBV7-9 and TRBJ1-2; TRBD1 matches at 9 bases. The V gene's germline CDR1 is SEHNR and CDR2 FQNEAQ (reference sequence). With V trimmed by 5 bases and J by 0 bases, 13 bases remained unmatched. The CDR3 is 18 residues long. As DNA, the CDR3 is TGTGCCAGCAGCGCGACTAGGACAGGGGAAGTTTCTAACTATGGCTACACCTTC. Translated, it gives CASSATRTGEVSNYGYTF.

V is TRBV5-1 and J is TRBJ1-1, with TRBD1 as a possible D gene (5 bases). Trimming left V 0 bases short and J 0 bases short, with 9 bases between. The germline CDR1 and CDR2 sequences are SGHRS and YFSETQ. The CDR3 runs 15 residues. This chain's CDR3 is CASSLALGVNTEAFF. CDR3 DNA sequence: TGCGCCAGCAGCTTGGCTTTAGGGGTGAACACTGAAGCTTTCTTT.

This chain uses TRBV2 with TRBJ1-5, with TRBD1 matching 8 bases. With V trimmed by 2 bases and J by 5 bases, 2 bases remained unmatched. Germline lookup yields CDR1 SNHLY and CDR2 FYNNEI. The CDR3 totals 14 residues. This CDR3 is CASSEQGAYQPQHF. As DNA, the CDR3 is TGTGCCAGCAGTGAACAGGGGGCATATCAGCCCCAGCATTTT.

This clone showed up just once. This chain uses TRBV2 with TRBJ2-1; a weak D match, TRBD1 (6 bases). The V gene lost 1 base and the J gene lost 7 bases, with 20 bases spanning the gap. In germline, CDR1 is SNHLY, CDR2 FYNNEI. The CDR3 contains 17 residues. CDR3 DNA: TGTGCCAGCAGTGAAGAAGACGGGACATGGGCCGGGAATGAGCAGTTCTTC. Translation: CASSEEDGTWAGNEQFF. The full variable domain, its missing parts supplied by reference TRBV2 and TRBJ2-1, is EPEVTQTPSHQVTQMGQEVILRCVPISNHLYFYWYRQILGQKVEFLVSFYNNEISEKSEIFDDQFSVERPDGSNFTLKIRSTKLEDSAMYFCASSEEDGTWAGNEQFFGPGTRLTVL.

This clone was found once. This chain connects TRBV15 to TRBJ1-6; D is undetermined. V shed 1 base and J shed 7 bases, with 8 bases lying between them. The CDR3 contains 14 residues. Germline CDR1 and CDR2: LNHNV and YYDKDF (reference sequence). Here the CDR3 DNA reads TGTGCCACCAGCAGAGGAGGAGGGAATTCACCCCTCCACTTT. Amino acids: CATSRGGGNSPLHF.

To note about this clone: Other DNA sequences in the same sample also yield this CDR3. The chain has TRBV5-1 and TRBJ1-1, with 7 bases identical to TRBD1. Germline V gives CDR1 SGHRS, CDR2 YFSETQ. J gave up 5 bases and V 1 base, and 2 bases lay outside the gene matches. This CDR3 has 13 residues. CDR3: CASSLTGETEAFF. In DNA form, the CDR3 reads TGCGCCAGCAGCTTGACAGGGGAGACTGAAGCTTTCTTT. Variable domain in full (rest from reference TRBV5-1 and TRBJ1-1): KAGVTQTPRYLIKTRGQQVTLSCSPISGHRSVSWYQQTPGQGLQFLFEYFSETQRNKGNFPGRFSGRQFSNSRSEMNVSTLELGDSALYLCASSLTGETEAFFGQGTRLTVV.

This sequence joins TRBV19 and TRBJ1-3; no clear D gene. Trimming took 0 bases from V and 4 from J, leaving 10 bases between them. CDR3 length: 15 residues. Germline V CDR1 and CDR2: LNHDA, SQIVND (reference sequence). The CDR3 loop reads CASSIDSVIGNTIYF. The CDR3 nucleotides are TGTGCCAGTAGTATAGATTCGGTTATCGGAAACACCATATATTTT.

The rearrangement links TRBV3-1 (or the pseudogene TRBV3-2) to TRBJ2-1, with a weak D call TRBD1 (6 bases). Germline-derived CDR1 and CDR2 are LGHDT and YNNKEL (reference sequence). This CDR3 has 12 amino acids. Between the trimmed V and J ends, which lost 4 bases and 6 bases, there was a span of 7 bases. The CDR3 reads CASSLQGNEQFF. The CDR3 DNA sequence: TGTGCCAGCAGCCTACAGGGCAATGAGCAGTTCTTC.

This rearrangement joins TRBV9 to TRBJ2-5; 7 bases line up with TRBD1. The germline V gene encodes CDR1 SGDLS and CDR2 YYNGEE. V gave up 7 bases and J gave up 5 bases; unmatched junction bases: 8. The CDR3 is 13 amino acids. The CDR3 reads CASGDRAHETQYF. The CDR3 nucleotides read TGTGCCAGCGGGGACAGAGCCCATGAGACCCAGTACTTC.

Only one count was recorded for this clone. The chain uses TRBV29-1 and TRBJ1-1, with D possibly being TRBD1 (6 bases). Germline V gives CDR1 SQVTM, CDR2 ANQGSEA. Trimming removed 7 bases from V and 5 bases from J, with 20 bases in between. The CDR3 has 14 residues. The CDR3 protein is CSADAHGGRTEAFF. The CDR3 DNA sequence: TGCAGCGCCGACGCCCACGGGGGGCGGACTGAAGCTTTCTTT. The full variable domain, its missing parts supplied by reference TRBV29-1 and TRBJ1-1, is SAVISQKPSRDICQRGTSLTIQCQVDSQVTMMFWYRQQPGQSLTLIATANQGSEATYESGFVIDKFPISRPNLTFSTLTVSNMSPEDSSIYLCSADAHGGRTEAFFGQGTRLTVV.

The rearrangement links TRBV6-5 to TRBJ2-1, with TRBD1 matching 7 bases. Unmatched junction bases numbered 6, after V lost 5 bases and J lost 5 bases. The germline CDR1 and CDR2 sequences are MNHEY and SVGAGI. CDR3 length equals 14 residues. For the CDR3, the DNA is TGTGCCAGCAGTCGACAGGGATCCGACAATGAGCAGTTCTTC. It yields the protein CASSRQGSDNEQFF.

The V gene is TRBV14, the J gene TRBJ2-3; D possibly corresponds to TRBD2 (6 bases). V was pared by 0 bases and J by 2 bases, with 21 bases between. CDR1 and CDR2 (germline): SGHDN, FVKESK. This CDR3 has 19 amino acids. The CDR3 sequence: CASSQESALVRGYTDTQYF. As DNA, the CDR3 is TGTGCCAGCAGCCAAGAATCCGCCTTAGTGCGGGGATACACAGATACGCAGTATTTT.

This chain uses TRBV7-6 with TRBJ2-3, with 11 bases identical to TRBD2. The junction had 5 bases not matched to a gene; V was cut back by 0 bases and J by 0 bases. The CDR3 loop spans 18 amino acids. Per the germline V gene, CDR1 is SGHVS and CDR2 is FNYEAQ. CDR3 sequence (DNA): TGTGCCAGCAGCTTAGCGCTACGACTAGCGGGGAGCACAGATACGCAGTATTTT. The encoded protein is CASSLALRLAGSTDTQYF.

For the CDR3, the DNA is TGTGCCAGCGGGGGCAGCGTTTCTTTTAACATGAACACTGAAGCTTTCTTT. Amino acid sequence: CASGGSVSFNMNTEAFF. The V and J genes are TRBV27 and TRBJ1-1; D is possibly TRBD1 (6 bases). Trimming left V 8 bases short and J 0 bases short, with 22 bases between. The CDR3 runs to 17 residues. Germline V gene data show CDR1 as MNHEY and CDR2 as SMNVEV (reference sequence).

This sequence joins TRBV19 and TRBJ1-2, with D maybe TRBD1 (6 bases). CDR3 size: 14 residues. The germline V gene encodes CDR1 LNHDA and CDR2 SQIVND (reference sequence). Trimming removed 6 bases at V and 3 bases at J, with 14 bases between. The CDR3: CASSLGQIYYGYTF. The CDR3 nucleotides are TGTGCCAGTAGCCTTGGACAGATTTACTATGGCTACACCTTC.

The chain uses TRBV2 and TRBJ1-4, with D perhaps matching TRBD1 (5 bases). Trimming removed 0 bases at V and 4 bases at J, with 12 bases between. Germline CDR1 is SNHLY and CDR2 is FYNNEI. The CDR3 is 16 amino acids. CDR3 sequence (DNA): TGTGCCAGCAGTGAAGCGCTAGGACAAGTTAATGAAAAACTGTTTTTT. It yields the protein CASSEALGQVNEKLFF.

V is TRBV7-2 and J is TRBJ1-2; weak D call: TRBD1 (5 bases). The germline CDR1 and CDR2 sequences are SGHTA and FQGNSA. The CDR3 extends over 16 amino acids. V was shortened by 5 bases and J by 0 bases, with 16 bases between the two germline ends. This chain's CDR3 is CASSPVGGSTNYGYTF. For the CDR3, the DNA is TGTGCCAGCAGCCCCGTTGGGGGGTCTACTAACTATGGCTACACCTTC.

The genes are TRBV6-5 and TRBJ1-3, with D possibly matching TRBD1 (6 bases). CDR1 and CDR2 from the germline V gene are MNHEY and SVGAGI. Trimming left V 6 bases short and J 2 bases short, with 11 bases between. CDR3 length: 14 amino acids. This chain's CDR3 is CASRNRVTGNTIYF. CDR3 nucleotide sequence: TGTGCCAGCAGGAACAGGGTGACTGGAAACACCATATATTTT.

The gene calls are TRBV2 and TRBJ2-1; TRBD2 is a possible D gene (6 bases). The germline CDR1 and CDR2 sequences are SNHLY and FYNNEI. The CDR3 totals 15 residues. Trimming left V 7 bases short and J 0 bases short, with 13 bases between. In DNA form, the CDR3 reads TGTGCCAGCACCATAGCGGACCCCTCCTACAATGAGCAGTTCTTC. The encoded protein is CASTIADPSYNEQFF.

The chain links TRBV2 to TRBJ2-7; D perhaps matches TRBD1 (6 bases). Deletions cut 5 bases from V and 6 bases from J, with 17 bases between. CDR1 and CDR2 (germline): SNHLY, FYNNEI. CDR3 size: 14 residues. In DNA form, the CDR3 reads TGTGCCAGCAGTCTTGGACAGAGCTTCTCCGAGCAGTACTTC. Its translation is CASSLGQSFSEQYF.